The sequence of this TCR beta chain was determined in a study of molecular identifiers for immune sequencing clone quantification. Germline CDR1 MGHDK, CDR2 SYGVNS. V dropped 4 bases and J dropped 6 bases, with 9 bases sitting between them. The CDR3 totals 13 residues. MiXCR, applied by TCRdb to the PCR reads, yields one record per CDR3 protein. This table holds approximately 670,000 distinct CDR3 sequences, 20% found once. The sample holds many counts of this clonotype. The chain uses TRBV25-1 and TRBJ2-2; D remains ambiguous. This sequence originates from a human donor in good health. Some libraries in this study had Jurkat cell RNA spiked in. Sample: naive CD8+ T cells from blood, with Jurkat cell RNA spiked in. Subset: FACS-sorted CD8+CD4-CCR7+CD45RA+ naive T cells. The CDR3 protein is CASSVQSSGELFF. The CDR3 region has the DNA TGTGCCAGCAGTGTACAGTCCTCCGGGGAGCTGTTTTTT. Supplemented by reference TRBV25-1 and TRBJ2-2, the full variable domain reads EADIYQTPRYLVIGTGKKITLECSQTMGHDKMYWYQQDPGMELHLIHYSYGVNSTEKGDLSSESTVSRIRTEHFPLTLESARPSHTSQYLCASSVQSSGELFFGEGSRLTVL.